A selection of T cell receptor beta chains follows, all from one sample in a study of technical replicates of blood from several donors. Generated by immunoSEQ multiplex PCR, the TCRdb table keeps only in-frame clones and is missing some. Counted here are approximately 82,000 clones, 95% to 96% occurring once; the ten biggest clones make up approximately 0.39%. The sequencing sample was made of T cells isolated from PBMCs. These TCRs come from a human donor in good health. The CDR3 runs from the conserved cysteine through the conserved F or W. A D gene is named only where the DNA matches it firmly. Rows may omit the clone size; those that give it use once, few, many or a size class.

cdr3_nt cdr3_aa clone_size d_call j_call v_call cdr3_length
TGTGCCAGCAGTTTATACGGTCAGCCCCAGCATTTT CASSLYGQPQHF NA NA TRBJ1-5 TRBV28 12
TGCAGCGTTGGGGAAGGGAGAAGGGAAAAGGATGGCTACACCTTC CSVGEGRREKDGYTF NA NA TRBJ1-2 TRBV29-1 15
TGTGCCAGCAGGCGGAGACCGGGACAGGGCTCCTACGAGCAGTACTTC CASRRRPGQGSYEQYF NA TRBD1 TRBJ2-7 TRBV2 16
TGTGCCAGCAGTAAGGGACAGTTCAATCAGCCCCAGCATTTT CASSKGQFNQPQHF NA TRBD1 TRBJ1-5 TRBV28 14
TGTGCCAGCAGCGGGGGGCCGGGGACAGGCCTACCCTACGAGCAGTACTTC CASSGGPGTGLPYEQYF NA TRBD1 TRBJ2-7 TRBV11-2 17
TGTGCCACCAGTCTTCCGGGACAGGGATATCAGCCCCAGCATTTT CATSLPGQGYQPQHF NA TRBD1 TRBJ1-5 TRBV15 15
TGTGCCAGCAGCGTAGCGGGAGGGTACGAGCAGTACTTC CASSVAGGYEQYF NA TRBD2 TRBJ2-7 TRBV7-8 13
TGTGCCAGCAGCTCGGCCGGGACTAGTACCACCGGGGAGCTGTTTTTT CASSSAGTSTTGELFF NA TRBD2 TRBJ2-2 TRBV7-3 16
TGTGCCAGCAGCGGACGGGACTACCCGAAGGTGGATGAGCAGTTCTTC CASSGRDYPKVDEQFF NA TRBD2 TRBJ2-1 TRBV11-3 16
TGTGCCAGCAGTTTATGGCAAGCGGGAGGAAATACGCAGTATTTT CASSLWQAGGNTQYF NA TRBD2 TRBJ2-3 TRBV27 15
TGTGCCAGCACCACTCCGGGGGGACGCTACGAGCAGTACTTC CASTTPGGRYEQYF few TRBD2 TRBJ2-7 TRBV11-2 14
TGTGCCAGCAGCGACAGCCCATTAGCGGGGACCCAGTACTTC CASSDSPLAGTQYF NA TRBD2 TRBJ2-5 TRBV9 14
TGTGCCAGCAGCTTACTGAGCTACGAGCAGTACTTC CASSLLSYEQYF once NA TRBJ2-7 TRBV11-2 12
TGTGCCAGCAGCTGGCTACAACTAGCGCCAGAAGAGACCCAGTACTTC CASSWLQLAPEETQYF NA TRBD2 TRBJ2-5 TRBV7-9 16
TGTGCCAGCTCCACAGGGATCGAGCAGTACTTC CASSTGIEQYF NA NA TRBJ2-7 TRBV6-1 11
TGCAGCGTCGGCCCAGGCGGACTAGCAGCCTACGAGCAGTACTTC CSVGPGGLAAYEQYF NA TRBD2 TRBJ2-7 TRBV29-1 15
TGTGCCAGTGGGATAGCGGGTGCCACAGATACGCAGTATTTT CASGIAGATDTQYF NA TRBD2 TRBJ2-3 TRBV6-6 14
TGTGCCAGCAGCCTTGCCACAGCGGGAGACACCGGGGAGCTGTTTTTT CASSLATAGDTGELFF once TRBD2 TRBJ2-2 TRBV9 16
TGCGCCAGCAGCTTCTTACAGGACACTGAAGCTTTCTTT CASSFLQDTEAFF NA NA TRBJ1-1 TRBV5-1 13
TGCAGCGTTGCTAGCGGATACGAGCAGTACTTC CSVASGYEQYF NA TRBD2 TRBJ2-7 TRBV29-1 11
TGCGCCAGCAGCTTGGCCGAGGATCCTGGAAACACCATATATTTT CASSLAEDPGNTIYF NA NA TRBJ1-3 TRBV5-1 15
TGTGCCAGCGGGAGTACTAGCGGATACAATGAGCAGTTCTTC CASGSTSGYNEQFF NA TRBD2 TRBJ2-1 TRBV5-6 14
TGTGCCAGCAGTTTGTCAGGTGGGACCGGGGAGCTGTTTTTT CASSLSGGTGELFF NA NA TRBJ2-2 TRBV28 14
TGTGCCAGCAGCTTAGATCTGTGGCAGGGAGGCTCCGAGCAGTACTTC CASSLDLWQGGSEQYF NA NA TRBJ2-7 TRBV11-2 16
TGCAGTGCGCCAGGGGGGCAAAAGATTTTCTTT CSAPGGQKIFF NA TRBD1 TRBJ1-1 TRBV20-1 11
TGCGCCAGCAGTGCCGGGATGAACACTGAAGCTTTCTTT CASSAGMNTEAFF NA NA TRBJ1-1 TRBV10-1 13
TGCGCCAGCAGAAACGGGAACTCCTACGAGCAGTACTTC CASRNGNSYEQYF NA NA TRBJ2-7 TRBV5-1 13
TGTGCCTGGAGTGTAACAGGCCTTAACACCGGGGAGCTGTTTTTT CAWSVTGLNTGELFF NA NA TRBJ2-2 TRBV30 15
TGTGCTAGTGGTTTGGGACACAGGGAGAATGGCTACACCTTC CASGLGHRENGYTF NA NA TRBJ1-2 TRBV12-5 14
TGTGCCTGGAGGCGGGGCTCCTACAATGAGCAGTTCTTC CAWRRGSYNEQFF NA NA TRBJ2-1 TRBV30 13
TGTGCCAGCAGCCTCATGGGGGGGTCGCAGTACTTC CASSLMGGSQYF NA TRBD2 TRBJ2-7 TRBV7-3 12
TGTGCCAGCAGCGTAGCTTCTGAAGCTTTCTTT CASSVASEAFF NA NA TRBJ1-1 TRBV9 11
TGTGCCAGCAGTTATTACGCGGGGGCCCAAGAGACCCAGTACTTC CASSYYAGAQETQYF NA NA TRBJ2-5 TRBV6-5 15
TGTGCCAGCAGCCCAACACCAGACTCCTATGGCTACACCTTC CASSPTPDSYGYTF NA NA TRBJ1-2 TRBV7-2 14
TGTGCCAGCAGTCCCGTCACCGGGACTAGCGGGGTTACAGATACGCAGTATTTT CASSPVTGTSGVTDTQYF NA TRBD2 TRBJ2-3 TRBV28 18
TGCGCCAGCAGCCAAGATAGGGAGGGTTTGAGTGAAAAACTGTTTTTT CASSQDREGLSEKLFF once NA TRBJ1-4 TRBV4-1 16
TGTGCCAGCAGCCCCAGACAGGGGAGGGGATACGAGCAGTACTTC CASSPRQGRGYEQYF once NA TRBJ2-7 TRBV11-2 15
TGCGCCAGCAGCCAAGACGGATTCCAGGGGGACACCATATATTTT CASSQDGFQGDTIYF NA TRBD1 TRBJ1-3 TRBV4-3 15
TGTGCCAGCAGCTTAGTAGGGGGGGCAGATACGCAGTATTTT CASSLVGGADTQYF NA NA TRBJ2-3 TRBV7-2 14
TGTGCCAGCAGCTATGAGCGGGAGCGAGGCTACGAGCAGTACTTC CASSYERERGYEQYF NA TRBD2 TRBJ2-7 TRBV9 15
TGTGCCTGGAGTTCTCAAGAGACAGGGATTCCTTATGTGAAGCCTTACGAGCAGTACTTC CAWSSQETGIPYVKPYEQYF NA TRBD1 TRBJ2-7 TRBV30 20
TGTGCCAGCAGTACTCTAGCGGGATTCTACAATGAGCAGTTCTTC CASSTLAGFYNEQFF once TRBD2 TRBJ2-1 TRBV9 15
TGCGCCAGCAGTGAGTGGAGGGGAGGGCCATCCTACGAGCAGTACTTC CASSEWRGGPSYEQYF NA TRBD2 TRBJ2-7 TRBV10-2 16
TGTGCCATCAGTGACACAGACACCTCGGACTACAATGAGCAGTTCTTC CAISDTDTSDYNEQFF once NA TRBJ2-1 TRBV10-3 16
TGTGCCAGCAGTTACCCCGGGCGGGGTATGAACACTGAAGCTTTCTTT CASSYPGRGMNTEAFF once NA TRBJ1-1 TRBV5-5 16
TGTGCCAGTAGTATAGGACAGGGTGATTCGAACACTGAAGCTTTCTTT CASSIGQGDSNTEAFF NA TRBD1 TRBJ1-1 TRBV19 16